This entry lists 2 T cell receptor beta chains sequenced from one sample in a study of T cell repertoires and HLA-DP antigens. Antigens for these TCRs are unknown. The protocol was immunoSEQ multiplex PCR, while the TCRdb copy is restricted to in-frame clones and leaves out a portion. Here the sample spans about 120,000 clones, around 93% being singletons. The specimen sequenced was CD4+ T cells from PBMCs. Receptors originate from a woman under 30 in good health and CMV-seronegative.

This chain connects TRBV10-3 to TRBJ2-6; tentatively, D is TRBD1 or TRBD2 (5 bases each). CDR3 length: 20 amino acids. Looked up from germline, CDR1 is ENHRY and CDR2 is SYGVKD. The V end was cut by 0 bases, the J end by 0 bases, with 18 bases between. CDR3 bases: TGTGCCATCAGTGAGTCGAGATCCGGGACGACGTCCTCTGGGGCCAACGTCCTGACTTTC. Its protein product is CAISESRSGTTSSGANVLTF.

This chain's CDR3 is CASQKGGTSNQPQHF. In nucleotides, the CDR3 is TGTGCCAGCCAAAAGGGGGGGACTTCCAATCAGCCCCAGCATTTT. The chain combines TRBV28 with TRBJ1-5, with a possible D match to TRBD1 (6 bases). Trimming stripped 8 bases from V and 3 bases from J, with 17 bases between. The CDR3 runs to 15 residues. CDR1 is MDHEN, CDR2 SYDVKM, per germline. Variable domain in full (rest from reference TRBV28 and TRBJ1-5): DVKVTQSSRYLVKRTGEKVFLECVQDMDHENMFWYRQDPGLGLRLIYFSYDVKMKEKGDIPEGYSVSREKKERFSLILESASTNQTSMYLCASQKGGTSNQPQHFGDGTRLSIL.